This entry describes one T cell receptor (beta chain). This CDR3 has 15 residues. The germline V gene encodes CDR1 WSHSY and CDR2 SAAADI. V lost 3 bases and J lost 1, with 10 bases in between. The sample belongs to a study of blood T cell repertoires in COVID-19. Measured with immunoSEQ multiplex PCR; TCRdb has only the in-frame clones, and not every one. The table includes roughly 110,000 clones, about four fifths detected once. This TCR came from a man aged 65-85 years with acute or convalescent COVID-19. V usage is TRBV10-2 and J usage is TRBJ1-3; D unclear. Sequencing was performed on peripheral blood. DNA of the CDR3: TGCGCCAGCAGTGATACCCCGGGGTCTGGAAACACCATATATTTT. This codes for CASSDTPGSGNTIYF.